This T cell receptor beta chain came from a study of circulating and synovial CD4+ cells in juvenile arthritis. Study-wide results and caveats: Bulk blood CD4 repertoires were more diverse than these.

This CDR3 spans 17 amino acids. V lost 4 bases and J lost 4, with 22 bases in between. Looked up from germline, CDR1 is MGHRA and CDR2 is YSYEKL. Sequenced by immunoSEQ multiplex PCR; TCRdb stores in-frame clones only, minus some. The profile shows about 2,000 clones, over 75% of them singletons. Comments on this clone: Its antigen is unidentified.

The chain uses TRBV4-1 and TRBJ1-2; the D is unclear. This TCR was recovered from a human donor with juvenile idiopathic arthritis. Input material: HLA-DR+ CD4+ T cells from blood. Subset reported: circulating pathogenic-like lymphocytes, sorted as HLA-DR+CD14-CD3+CD4+CD25low/- blood T cells. The CDR3 DNA reads as TGCGCCAGCAGCCCCGGTGCCACTCTCGTCGGGATCTATGGCTACACCTTC. Translating gives CASSPGATLVGIYGYTF.